The present entry profiles one T cell receptor (beta chain) with its context. Its antigen is still unknown. Per the germline V gene, CDR1 is SQVTM and CDR2 is ANQGSEA. The CDR3 extends over 12 amino acids. V shed 3 bases and J shed 7 bases, with 9 bases lying between them. This specimen belongs to a study of shared clonotypes between healthy human individuals. Whole-study results and caveats: Generation probability values for non-shared clonotypes were lower than those for clonotypes shared by all four donors. The study generally estimated greater richness for naive than memory subsets.

Genomic DNA belonging to each subset was distributed in equal measure over several immunoSEQ plates. Sorted-subset replicate PCR reactions contained roughly 210 ng DNA, corresponding to approximately 30,000 T cell genomes. Using immunoSEQ multiplex PCR, the repertoire was profiled, and TCRdb retains in-frame clones only, with some absent. The table includes over 2 million clones, around 92% detected once. The sample comprised naive CD4+ T cells from PBMCs. Subset given: CD45RA+ positively selected. The TCR was taken from a young man in good health. Some clones in this sample may be carry-over from other donors' samples. The chain carries TRBV29-1 and TRBJ1-4; D unclear. The CDR3 region has the DNA TGCAGCGTTGATTCGGGTACTGAAAAACTGTTTTTT. This codes for CSVDSGTEKLFF.